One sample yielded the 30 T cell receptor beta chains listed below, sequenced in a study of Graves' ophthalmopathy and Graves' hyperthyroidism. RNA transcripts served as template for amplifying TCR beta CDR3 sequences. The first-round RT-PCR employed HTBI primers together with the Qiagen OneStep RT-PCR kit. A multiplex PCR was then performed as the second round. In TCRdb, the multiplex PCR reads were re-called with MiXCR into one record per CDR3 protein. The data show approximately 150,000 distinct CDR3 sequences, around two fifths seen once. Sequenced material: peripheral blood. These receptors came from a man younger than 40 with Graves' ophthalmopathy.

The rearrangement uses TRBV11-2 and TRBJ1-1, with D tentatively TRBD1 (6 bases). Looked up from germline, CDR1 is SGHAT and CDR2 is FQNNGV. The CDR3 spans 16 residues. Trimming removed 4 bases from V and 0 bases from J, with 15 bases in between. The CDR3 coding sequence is TGTGCCAGCAGCTACCCTGGTGGGGGCTTGAACACTGAAGCTTTCTTT. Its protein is CASSYPGGGLNTEAFF.

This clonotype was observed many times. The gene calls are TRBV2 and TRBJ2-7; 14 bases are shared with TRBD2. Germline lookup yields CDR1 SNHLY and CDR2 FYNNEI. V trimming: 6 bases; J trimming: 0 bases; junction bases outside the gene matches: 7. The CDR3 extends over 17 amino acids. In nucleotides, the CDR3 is TGTGCCAGCAGAGGGACTAGCGGGAGCGTCCTCTCCTACGAGCAGTACTTC. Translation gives CASRGTSGSVLSYEQYF.

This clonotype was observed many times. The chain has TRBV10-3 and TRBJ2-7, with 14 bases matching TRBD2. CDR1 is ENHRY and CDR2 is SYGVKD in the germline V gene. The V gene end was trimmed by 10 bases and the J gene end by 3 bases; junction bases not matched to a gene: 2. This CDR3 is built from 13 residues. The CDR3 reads CANGTSGSYEQYF. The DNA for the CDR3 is TGTGCCAACGGGACTAGCGGGAGCTACGAGCAGTACTTC.

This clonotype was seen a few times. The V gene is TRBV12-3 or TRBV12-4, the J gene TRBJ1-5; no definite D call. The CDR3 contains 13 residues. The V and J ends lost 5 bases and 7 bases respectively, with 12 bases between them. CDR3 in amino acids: CASSITVGQPQHF. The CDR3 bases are TGTGCCAGCAGTATTACCGTTGGGCAGCCCCAGCATTTT.

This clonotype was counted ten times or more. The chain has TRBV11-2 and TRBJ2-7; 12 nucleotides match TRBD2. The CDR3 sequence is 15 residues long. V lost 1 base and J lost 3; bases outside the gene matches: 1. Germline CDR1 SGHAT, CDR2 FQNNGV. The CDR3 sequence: CASSLGGLAGYEQYF. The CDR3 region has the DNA TGTGCCAGCAGCTTAGGGGGACTAGCGGGCTACGAGCAGTACTTC.

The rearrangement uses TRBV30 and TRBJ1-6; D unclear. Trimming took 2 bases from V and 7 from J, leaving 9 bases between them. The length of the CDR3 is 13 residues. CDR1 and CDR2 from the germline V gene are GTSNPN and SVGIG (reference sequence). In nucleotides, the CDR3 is TGTGCCTGGAGTCCAGGACCGAATTCACCCCTCCACTTT. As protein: CAWSPGPNSPLHF. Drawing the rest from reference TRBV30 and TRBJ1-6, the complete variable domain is SQTIHQWPATLVQPVGSPLSLECTVEGTSNPNLYWYRQAAGRGLQLLFYSVGIGQISSEVPQNLSASRPQDRQFILSSKKLLLSDSGFYLCAWSPGPNSPLHFGNGTRLTVT.

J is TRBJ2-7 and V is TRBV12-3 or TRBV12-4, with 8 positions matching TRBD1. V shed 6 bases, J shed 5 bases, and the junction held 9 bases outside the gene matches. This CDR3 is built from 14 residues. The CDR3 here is CASRGQGSFDEQYF. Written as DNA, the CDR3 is TGTGCCAGCAGAGGACAGGGTTCGTTCGACGAGCAGTACTTC.

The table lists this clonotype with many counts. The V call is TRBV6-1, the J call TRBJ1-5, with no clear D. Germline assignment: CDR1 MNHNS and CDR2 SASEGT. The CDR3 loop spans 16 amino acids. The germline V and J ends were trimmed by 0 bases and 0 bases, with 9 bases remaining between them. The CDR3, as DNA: TGTGCCAGCAGTGAAGCTTGGGTTTATAGCAATCAGCCCCAGCATTTT. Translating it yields CASSEAWVYSNQPQHF.

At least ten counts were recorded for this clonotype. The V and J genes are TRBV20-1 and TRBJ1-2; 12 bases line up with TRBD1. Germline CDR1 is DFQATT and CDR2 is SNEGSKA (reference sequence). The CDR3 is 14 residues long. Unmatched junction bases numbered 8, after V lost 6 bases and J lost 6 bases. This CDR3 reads CSAGTGGTWDGYTF. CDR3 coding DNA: TGCAGTGCAGGGACAGGGGGCACCTGGGATGGCTACACCTTC.

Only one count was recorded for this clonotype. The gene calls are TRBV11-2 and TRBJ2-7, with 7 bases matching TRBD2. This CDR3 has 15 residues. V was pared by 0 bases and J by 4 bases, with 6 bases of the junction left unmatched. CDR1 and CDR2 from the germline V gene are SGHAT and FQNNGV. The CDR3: CASSLDAGAGYEQYF. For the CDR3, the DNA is TGTGCCAGCAGCTTAGATGCGGGAGCGGGGTACGAGCAGTACTTC.

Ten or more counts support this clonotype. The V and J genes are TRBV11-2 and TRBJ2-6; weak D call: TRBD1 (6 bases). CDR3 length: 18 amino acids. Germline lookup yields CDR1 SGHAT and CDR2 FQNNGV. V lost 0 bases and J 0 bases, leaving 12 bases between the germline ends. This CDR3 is CASSLDPGTPSGANVLTF. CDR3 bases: TGTGCCAGCAGCTTAGATCCGGGGACACCCTCTGGGGCCAACGTCCTGACTTTC.

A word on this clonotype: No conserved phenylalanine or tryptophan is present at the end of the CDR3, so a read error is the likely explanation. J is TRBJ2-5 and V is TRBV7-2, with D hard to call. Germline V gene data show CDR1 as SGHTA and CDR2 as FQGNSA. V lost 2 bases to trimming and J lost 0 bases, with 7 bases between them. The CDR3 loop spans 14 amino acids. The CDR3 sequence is CASSLNRNQETQYS. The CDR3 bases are TGTGCCAGCAGCTTAAACAGAAACCAAGAGACCCAGTACTCC.

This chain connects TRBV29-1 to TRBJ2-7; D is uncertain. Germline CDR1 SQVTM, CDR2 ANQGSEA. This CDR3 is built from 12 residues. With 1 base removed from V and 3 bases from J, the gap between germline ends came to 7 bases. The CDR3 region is CSVEVGNYEQYF. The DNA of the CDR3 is TGCAGCGTTGAAGTCGGAAACTACGAGCAGTACTTC.

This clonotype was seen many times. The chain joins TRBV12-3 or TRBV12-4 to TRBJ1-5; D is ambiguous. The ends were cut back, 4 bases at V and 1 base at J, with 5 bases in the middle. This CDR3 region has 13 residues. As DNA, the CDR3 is TGTGCCAGCAGTTCAGACAGCAATCAGCCCCAGCATTTT. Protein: CASSSDSNQPQHF.

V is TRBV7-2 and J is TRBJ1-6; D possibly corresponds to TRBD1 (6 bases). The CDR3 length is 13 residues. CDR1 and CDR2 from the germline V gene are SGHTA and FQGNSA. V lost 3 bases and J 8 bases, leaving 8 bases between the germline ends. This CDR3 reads CASSFQGYSPLHF. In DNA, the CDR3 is TGTGCCAGCAGCTTTCAGGGGTATTCACCCCTCCACTTT.

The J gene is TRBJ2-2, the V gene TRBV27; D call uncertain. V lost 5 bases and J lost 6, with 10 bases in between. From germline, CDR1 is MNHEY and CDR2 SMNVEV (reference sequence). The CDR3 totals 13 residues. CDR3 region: CASSLFWAGELFF. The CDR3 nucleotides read TGTGCCAGCAGTCTCTTTTGGGCCGGGGAGCTGTTTTTT.

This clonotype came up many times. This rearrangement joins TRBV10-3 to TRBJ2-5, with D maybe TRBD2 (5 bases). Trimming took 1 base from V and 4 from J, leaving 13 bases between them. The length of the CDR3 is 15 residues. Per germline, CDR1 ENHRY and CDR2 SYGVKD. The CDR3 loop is CAISELVVGRETQYF. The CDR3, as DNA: TGTGCCATCAGTGAGTTGGTGGTGGGGAGAGAGACCCAGTACTTC.

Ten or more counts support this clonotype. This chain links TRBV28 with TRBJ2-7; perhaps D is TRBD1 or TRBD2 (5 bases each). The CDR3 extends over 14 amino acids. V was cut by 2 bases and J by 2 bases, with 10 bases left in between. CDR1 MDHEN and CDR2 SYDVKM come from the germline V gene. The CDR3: CASSLRDPAYEQYF. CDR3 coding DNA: TGTGCCAGCAGTTTACGGGACCCAGCCTACGAGCAGTACTTC.

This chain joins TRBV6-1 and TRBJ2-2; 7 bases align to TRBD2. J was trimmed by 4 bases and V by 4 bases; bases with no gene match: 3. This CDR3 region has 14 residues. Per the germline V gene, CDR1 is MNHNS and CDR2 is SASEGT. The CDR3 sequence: CASSGAGITGELFF. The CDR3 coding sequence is TGTGCCAGCAGTGGAGCGGGGATCACCGGGGAGCTGTTTTTT.

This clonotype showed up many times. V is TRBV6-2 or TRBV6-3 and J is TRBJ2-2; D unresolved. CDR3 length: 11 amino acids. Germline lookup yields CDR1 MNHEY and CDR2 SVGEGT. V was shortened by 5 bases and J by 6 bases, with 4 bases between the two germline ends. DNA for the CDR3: TGTGCCAGCAGTCCGCCCGGGGAGCTGTTTTTT. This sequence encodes CASSPPGELFF.

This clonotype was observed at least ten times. CDR3 DNA sequence: TGTGCCAGCAGCCCGGACGGACACTATGGCTACACCTTC. This codes for CASSPDGHYGYTF. The V call is TRBV9, the J call TRBJ1-2; no clear D. Trimming stripped 4 bases from V and 3 bases from J, with 10 bases between. Germline loops: CDR1 SGDLS, CDR2 YYNGEE. There are 13 residues in the CDR3.

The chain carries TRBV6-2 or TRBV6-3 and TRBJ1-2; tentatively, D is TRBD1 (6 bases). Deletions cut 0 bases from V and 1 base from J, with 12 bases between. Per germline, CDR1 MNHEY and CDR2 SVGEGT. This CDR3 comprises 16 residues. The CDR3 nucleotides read TGTGCCAGCAGTTACTCCGGGACACCATATAACTATGGCTACACCTTC. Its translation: CASSYSGTPYNYGYTF.

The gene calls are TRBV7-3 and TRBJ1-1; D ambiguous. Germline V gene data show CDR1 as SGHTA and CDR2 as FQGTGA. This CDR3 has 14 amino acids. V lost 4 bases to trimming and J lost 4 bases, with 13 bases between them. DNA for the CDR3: TGTGCCAGCAGCTCTGGGCACCAGACCACTGAAGCTTTCTTT. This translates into CASSSGHQTTEAFF.

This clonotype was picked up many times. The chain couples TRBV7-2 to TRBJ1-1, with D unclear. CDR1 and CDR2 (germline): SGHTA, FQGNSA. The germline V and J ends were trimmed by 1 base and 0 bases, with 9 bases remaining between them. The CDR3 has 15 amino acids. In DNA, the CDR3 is TGTGCCAGCAGCTTAGTGGCGAGCATGAACACTGAAGCTTTCTTT. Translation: CASSLVASMNTEAFF.

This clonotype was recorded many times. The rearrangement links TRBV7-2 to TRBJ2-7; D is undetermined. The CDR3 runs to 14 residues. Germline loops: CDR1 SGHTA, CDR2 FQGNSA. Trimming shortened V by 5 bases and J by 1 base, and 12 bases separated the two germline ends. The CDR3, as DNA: TGTGCCAGCAGCCTCCTTGGGCCATCCTACGAGCAGTACTTC. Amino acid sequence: CASSLLGPSYEQYF. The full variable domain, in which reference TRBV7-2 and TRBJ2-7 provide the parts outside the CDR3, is GAGVSQSPSNKVTEKGKDVELRCDPISGHTALYWYRQSLGQGLEFLIYFQGNSAPDKSGLPSDRFSAERTGGSVSTLTIQRTQQEDSAVYLCASSLLGPSYEQYFGPGTRLTVT.

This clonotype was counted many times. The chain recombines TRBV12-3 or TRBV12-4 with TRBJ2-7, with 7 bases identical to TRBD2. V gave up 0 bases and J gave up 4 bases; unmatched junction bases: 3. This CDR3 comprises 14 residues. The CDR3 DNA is TGTGCCAGCAGTTTAGCGGGGCGGGGGTACGAGCAGTACTTC. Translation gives CASSLAGRGYEQYF.

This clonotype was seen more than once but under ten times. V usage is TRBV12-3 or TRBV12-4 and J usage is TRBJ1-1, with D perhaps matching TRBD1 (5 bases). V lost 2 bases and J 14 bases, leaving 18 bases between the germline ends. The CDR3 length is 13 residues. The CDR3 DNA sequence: TGTGCCAGCAGTTTACGGGATACAGGCCGAGCCTTCTTT. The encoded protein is CASSLRDTGRAFF.

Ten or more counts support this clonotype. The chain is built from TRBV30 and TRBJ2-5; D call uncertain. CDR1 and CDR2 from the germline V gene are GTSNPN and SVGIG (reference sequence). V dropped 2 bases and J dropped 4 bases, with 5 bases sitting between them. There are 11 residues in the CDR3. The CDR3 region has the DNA TGTGCCTGGAGTCTTGGAGAGACCCAGTACTTC. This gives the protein CAWSLGETQYF.

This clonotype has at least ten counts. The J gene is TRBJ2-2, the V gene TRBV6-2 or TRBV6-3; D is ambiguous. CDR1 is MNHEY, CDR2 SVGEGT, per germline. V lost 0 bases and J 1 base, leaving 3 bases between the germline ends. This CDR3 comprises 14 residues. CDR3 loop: CASSYSGNTGELFF. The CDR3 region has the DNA TGTGCCAGCAGTTACTCGGGGAACACCGGGGAGCTGTTTTTT.

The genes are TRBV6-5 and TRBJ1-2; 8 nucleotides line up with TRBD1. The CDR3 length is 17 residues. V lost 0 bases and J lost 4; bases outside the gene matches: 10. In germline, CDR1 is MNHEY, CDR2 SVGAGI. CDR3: CASSYSSRDRRTYGYTF. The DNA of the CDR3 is TGTGCCAGCAGTTACTCAAGCCGGGACAGGCGAACCTATGGCTACACCTTC.